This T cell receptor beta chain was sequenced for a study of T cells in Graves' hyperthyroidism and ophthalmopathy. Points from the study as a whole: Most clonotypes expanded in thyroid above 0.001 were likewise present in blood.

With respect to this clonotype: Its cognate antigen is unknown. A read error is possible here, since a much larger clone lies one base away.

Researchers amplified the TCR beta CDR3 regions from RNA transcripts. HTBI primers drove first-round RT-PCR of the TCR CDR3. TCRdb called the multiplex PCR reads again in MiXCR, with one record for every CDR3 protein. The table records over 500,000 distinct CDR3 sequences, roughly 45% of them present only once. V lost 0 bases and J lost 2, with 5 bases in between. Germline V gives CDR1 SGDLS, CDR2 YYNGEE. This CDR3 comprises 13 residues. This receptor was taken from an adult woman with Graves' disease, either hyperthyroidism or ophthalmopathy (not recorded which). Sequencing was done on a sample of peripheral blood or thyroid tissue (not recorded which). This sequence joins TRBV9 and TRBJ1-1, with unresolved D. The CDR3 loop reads CASSVAINTEAFF. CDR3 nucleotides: TGTGCCAGCAGCGTAGCTATCAACACTGAAGCTTTCTTT.